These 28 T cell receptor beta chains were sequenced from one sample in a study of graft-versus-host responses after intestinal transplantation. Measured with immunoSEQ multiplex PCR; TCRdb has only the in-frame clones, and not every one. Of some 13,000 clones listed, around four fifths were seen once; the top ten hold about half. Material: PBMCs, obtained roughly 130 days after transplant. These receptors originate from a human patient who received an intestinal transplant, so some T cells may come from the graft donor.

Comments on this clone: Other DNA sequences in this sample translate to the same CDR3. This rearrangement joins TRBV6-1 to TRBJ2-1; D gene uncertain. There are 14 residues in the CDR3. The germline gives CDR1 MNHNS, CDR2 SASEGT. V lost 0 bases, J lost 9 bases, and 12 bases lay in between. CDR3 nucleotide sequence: TGTGCCAGCAGTGAAGCGACGGGTAGGAGTGAGCAGTTCTTC. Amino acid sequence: CASSEATGRSEQFF.

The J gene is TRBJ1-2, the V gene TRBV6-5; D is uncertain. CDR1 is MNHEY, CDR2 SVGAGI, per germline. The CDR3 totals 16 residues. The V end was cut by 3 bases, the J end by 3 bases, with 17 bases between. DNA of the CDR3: TGTGCCAGCAGTTATCGTCTCGGGCAGGCACACTATGGCTACACCTTC. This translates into CASSYRLGQAHYGYTF.

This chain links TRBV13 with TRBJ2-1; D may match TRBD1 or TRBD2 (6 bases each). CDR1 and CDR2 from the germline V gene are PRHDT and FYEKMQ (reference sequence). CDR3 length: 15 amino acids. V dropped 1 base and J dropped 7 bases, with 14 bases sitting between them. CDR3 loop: CASSLAGARLNEQFF. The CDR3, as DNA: TGTGCCAGCAGCTTAGCGGGGGCGCGATTGAATGAGCAGTTCTTC.

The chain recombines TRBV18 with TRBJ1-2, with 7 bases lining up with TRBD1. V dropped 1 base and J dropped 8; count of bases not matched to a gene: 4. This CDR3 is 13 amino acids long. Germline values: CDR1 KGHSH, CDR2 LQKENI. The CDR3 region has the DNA TGTGCCAGCTCACCACGGGACAGTACCGGCTACACCTTC. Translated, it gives CASSPRDSTGYTF.

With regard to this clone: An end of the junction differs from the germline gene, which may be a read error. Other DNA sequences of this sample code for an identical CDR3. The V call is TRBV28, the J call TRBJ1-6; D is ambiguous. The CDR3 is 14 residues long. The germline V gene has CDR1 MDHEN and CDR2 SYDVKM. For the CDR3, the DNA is TGTGCCAGCAGTTTATTGACTAATAATTCGCCCCTCCACTTT. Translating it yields CASSLLTNNSPLHF.

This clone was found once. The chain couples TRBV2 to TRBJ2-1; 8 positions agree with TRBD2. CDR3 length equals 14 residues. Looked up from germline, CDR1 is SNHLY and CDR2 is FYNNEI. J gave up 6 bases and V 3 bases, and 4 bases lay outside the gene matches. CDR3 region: CASSDAGGRNEQFF. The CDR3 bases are TGTGCCAGCAGTGATGCGGGAGGACGCAATGAGCAGTTCTTC.

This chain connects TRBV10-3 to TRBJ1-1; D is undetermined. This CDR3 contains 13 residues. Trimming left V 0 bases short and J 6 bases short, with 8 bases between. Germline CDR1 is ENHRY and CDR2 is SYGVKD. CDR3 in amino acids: CAISESGSPEAFF. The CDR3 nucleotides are TGTGCCATCAGTGAGTCGGGCAGCCCTGAAGCTTTCTTT.

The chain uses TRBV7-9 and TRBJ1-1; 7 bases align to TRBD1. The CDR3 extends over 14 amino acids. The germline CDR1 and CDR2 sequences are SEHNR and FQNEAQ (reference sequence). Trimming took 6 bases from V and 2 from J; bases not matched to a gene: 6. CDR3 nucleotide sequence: TGTGCCAGCAGTCCTACAGGGGCTAACACTGAAGCTTTCTTT. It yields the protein CASSPTGANTEAFF.

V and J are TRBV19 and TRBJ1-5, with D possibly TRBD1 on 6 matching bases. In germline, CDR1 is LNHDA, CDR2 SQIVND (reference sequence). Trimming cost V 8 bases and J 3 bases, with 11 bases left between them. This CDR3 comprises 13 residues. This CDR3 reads CASLGQLNQPQHF. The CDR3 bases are TGTGCCAGTCTTGGACAGCTCAATCAGCCCCAGCATTTT.

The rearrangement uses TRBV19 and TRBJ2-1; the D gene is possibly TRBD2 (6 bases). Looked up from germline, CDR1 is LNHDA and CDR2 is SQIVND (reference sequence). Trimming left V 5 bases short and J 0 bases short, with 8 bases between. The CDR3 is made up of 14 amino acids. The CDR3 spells CASSAGFSYNEQFF. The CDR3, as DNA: TGTGCCAGTAGTGCGGGATTCTCCTACAATGAGCAGTTCTTC.

CDR3 residues: CASSPRDGGPSEKLFF. Here the CDR3 DNA reads TGTGCCAGCTCACCACGGGATGGGGGGCCGAGTGAAAAACTGTTTTTT. The chain employs TRBV18 and TRBJ1-4; TRBD1 might be the D (6 bases). Trimming took 1 base from V and 7 from J, leaving 16 bases between them. Germline V gives CDR1 KGHSH, CDR2 LQKENI. The CDR3 has 16 residues.

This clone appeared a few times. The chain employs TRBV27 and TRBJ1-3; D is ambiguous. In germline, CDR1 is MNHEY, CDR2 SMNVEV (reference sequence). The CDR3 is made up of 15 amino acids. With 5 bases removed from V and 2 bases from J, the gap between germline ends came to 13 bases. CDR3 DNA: TGTGCCAGCAGTCGTGCTTGGCATACTGGAAACACCATATATTTT. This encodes CASSRAWHTGNTIYF.

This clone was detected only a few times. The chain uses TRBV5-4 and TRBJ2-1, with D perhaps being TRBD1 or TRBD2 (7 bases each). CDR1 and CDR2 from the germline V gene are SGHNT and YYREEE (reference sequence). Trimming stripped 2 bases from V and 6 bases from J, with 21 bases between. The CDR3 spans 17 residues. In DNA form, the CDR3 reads TGTGCCAGCAGCTTTGCATTGACAGGGACTACAACCAATGAGCAGTTCTTC. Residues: CASSFALTGTTTNEQFF.

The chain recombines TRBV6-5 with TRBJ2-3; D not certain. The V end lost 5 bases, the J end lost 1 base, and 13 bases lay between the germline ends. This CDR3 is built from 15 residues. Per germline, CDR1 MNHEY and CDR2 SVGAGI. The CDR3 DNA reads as TGTGCCAGCAGTCCCCTCAGTTCCGGCACAGATACGCAGTATTTT. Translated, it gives CASSPLSSGTDTQYF.

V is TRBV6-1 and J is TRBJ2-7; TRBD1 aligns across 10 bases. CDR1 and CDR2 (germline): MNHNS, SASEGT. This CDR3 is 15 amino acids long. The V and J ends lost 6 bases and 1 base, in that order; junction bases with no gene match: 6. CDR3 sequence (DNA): TGTGCCAGCAGCCGAGGGACAGGGGCGTCCTACGAGCAGTACTTC. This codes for CASSRGTGASYEQYF.

CDR3: CASSQLAGASSETQYF. The CDR3 region has the DNA TGTGCCAGCAGTCAGCTGGCGGGGGCCTCTTCGGAGACCCAGTACTTC. The rearrangement links TRBV27 to TRBJ2-5, with TRBD2 as a possible D gene (7 bases). V was trimmed by 5 bases and J by 5 bases, leaving 21 bases between them. Germline V gene data show CDR1 as MNHEY and CDR2 as SMNVEV (reference sequence). The CDR3 consists of 16 residues.

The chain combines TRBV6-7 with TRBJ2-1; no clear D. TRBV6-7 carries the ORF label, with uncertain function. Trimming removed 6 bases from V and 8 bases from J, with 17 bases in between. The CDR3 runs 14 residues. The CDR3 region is CASSPQERGHEQFF. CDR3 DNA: TGTGCCAGCAGCCCCCAGGAGCGTGGCCATGAGCAGTTCTTC.

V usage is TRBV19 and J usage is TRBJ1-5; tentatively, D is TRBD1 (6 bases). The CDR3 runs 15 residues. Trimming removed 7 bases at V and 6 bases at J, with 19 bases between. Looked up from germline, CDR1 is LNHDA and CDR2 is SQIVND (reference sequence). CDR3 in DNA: TGTGCCAGTACCACCTTAACAGGGACTAGTCAGCCCCAGCATTTT. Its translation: CASTTLTGTSQPQHF.

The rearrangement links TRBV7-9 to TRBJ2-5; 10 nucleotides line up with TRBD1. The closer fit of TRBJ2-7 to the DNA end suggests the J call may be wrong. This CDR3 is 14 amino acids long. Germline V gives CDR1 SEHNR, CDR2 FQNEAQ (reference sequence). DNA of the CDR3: TGTGCCAGCAGTTCGGGACAGGGGTTGTACGAGCAGTACTTC. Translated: CASSSGQGLYEQYF.

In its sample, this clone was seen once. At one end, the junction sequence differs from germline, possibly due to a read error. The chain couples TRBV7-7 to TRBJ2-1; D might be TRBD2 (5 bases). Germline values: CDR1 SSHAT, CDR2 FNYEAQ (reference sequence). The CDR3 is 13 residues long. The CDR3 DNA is TGTGCTAGCAGCTTAGGACTCGGTAATGAGCAGTTCTTC. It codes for CASSLGLGNEQFF.

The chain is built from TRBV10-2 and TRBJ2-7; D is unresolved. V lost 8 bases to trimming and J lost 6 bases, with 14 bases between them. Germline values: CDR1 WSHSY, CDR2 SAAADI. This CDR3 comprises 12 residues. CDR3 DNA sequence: TGCGCCAGCTCCCTCGAGAGGACCGAGCAGTACTTC. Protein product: CASSLERTEQYF.

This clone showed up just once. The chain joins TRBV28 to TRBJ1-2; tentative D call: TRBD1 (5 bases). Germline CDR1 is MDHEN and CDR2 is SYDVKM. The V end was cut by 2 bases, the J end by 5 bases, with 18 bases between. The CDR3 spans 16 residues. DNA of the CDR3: TGTGCCAGCAGTTTAGGAGGGGCTCCTAAGAGGTATGGCTACACCTTC. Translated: CASSLGGAPKRYGYTF.

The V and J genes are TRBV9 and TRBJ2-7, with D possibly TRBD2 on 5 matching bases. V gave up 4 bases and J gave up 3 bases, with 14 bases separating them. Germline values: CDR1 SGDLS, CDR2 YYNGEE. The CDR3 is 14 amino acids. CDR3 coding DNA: TGTGCCAGCAGCCCCCAGTGGGAGCGCTACGAGCAGTACTTC. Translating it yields CASSPQWERYEQYF.

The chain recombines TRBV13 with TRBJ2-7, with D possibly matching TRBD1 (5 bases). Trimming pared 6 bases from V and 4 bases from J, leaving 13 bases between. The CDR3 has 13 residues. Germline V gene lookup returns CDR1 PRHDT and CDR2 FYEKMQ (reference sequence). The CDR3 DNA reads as TGTGCCAGCAGGGGGCCGGCCGAATACGAGCAGTACTTC. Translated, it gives CASRGPAEYEQYF.

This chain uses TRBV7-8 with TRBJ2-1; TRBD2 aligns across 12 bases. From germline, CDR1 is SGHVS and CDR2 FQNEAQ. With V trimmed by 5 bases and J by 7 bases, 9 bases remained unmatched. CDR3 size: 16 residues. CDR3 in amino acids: CASSPRGLAGGNEQFF. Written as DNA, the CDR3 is TGTGCCAGCAGCCCTAGGGGGCTAGCGGGAGGGAATGAGCAGTTCTTC.

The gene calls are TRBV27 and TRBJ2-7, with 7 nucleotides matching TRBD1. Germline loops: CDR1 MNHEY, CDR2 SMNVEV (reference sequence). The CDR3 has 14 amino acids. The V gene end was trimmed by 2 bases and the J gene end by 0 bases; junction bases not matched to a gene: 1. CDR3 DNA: TGTGCCAGCAGTTTAAACAGGGGCTCCTACGAGCAGTACTTC. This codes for CASSLNRGSYEQYF.

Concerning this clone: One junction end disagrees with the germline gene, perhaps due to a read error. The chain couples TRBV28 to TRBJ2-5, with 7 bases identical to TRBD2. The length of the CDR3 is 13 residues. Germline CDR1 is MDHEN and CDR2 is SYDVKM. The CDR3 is CANSFRGEETQYF. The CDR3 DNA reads TGTGCCAACAGTTTCCGGGGGGAAGAGACCCAGTACTTC.

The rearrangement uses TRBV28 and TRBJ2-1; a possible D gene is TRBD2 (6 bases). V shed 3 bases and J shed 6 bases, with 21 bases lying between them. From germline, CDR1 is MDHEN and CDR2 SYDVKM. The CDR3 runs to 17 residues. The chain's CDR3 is CASSFVPGTSFVNEQFF. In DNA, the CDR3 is TGTGCCAGCAGTTTTGTACCCGGGACTTCCTTTGTCAATGAGCAGTTCTTC.